The 7 T cell receptor beta chains below all came from one sample that was sequenced in a study of STAT5B mutations in CD4+ large granular lymphocyte leukemia. Sequencing was performed with immunoSEQ multiplex PCR; in TCRdb, only in-frame clones are kept and a portion is missing. This table holds 25,000 to 35,000 clones, roughly 80% found once. The material sequenced was CD4+ T cells from blood buffy coats. These receptors originate from a human donor in good health.

This clone came up once. The chain uses TRBV10-2 and TRBJ2-5; 13 bases line up with TRBD2. Looked up from germline, CDR1 is WSHSY and CDR2 is SAAADI. V shed 5 bases, J shed 1 base, and the junction held 1 base outside the gene matches. This CDR3 is built from 15 residues. Here the CDR3 DNA reads TGCGCCAGCAGTTGGACTAGCGGGAGCCAAGAGACCCAGTACTTC. Its translation: CASSWTSGSQETQYF.

The table lists this clone with a count of one. The genes are TRBV7-2 and TRBJ2-2; D might be TRBD2 (5 bases). V gave up 4 bases and J gave up 7 bases, with 16 bases separating them. The germline V gene encodes CDR1 SGHTA and CDR2 FQGNSA. There are 15 residues in the CDR3. The chain's CDR3 is CASSSEGPRGGELFF. The CDR3 DNA reads TGTGCCAGCAGCTCCGAAGGCCCCCGGGGCGGGGAGCTGTTTTTT.

The chain carries TRBV2 and TRBJ2-7, with D possibly being TRBD1 or TRBD2 (5 bases each). Germline CDR1 reads SNHLY; CDR2 reads FYNNEI. The germline V and J ends were trimmed by 7 bases and 1 base, with 14 bases remaining between them. CDR3 length equals 14 residues. This CDR3 is CASIPGTISYEQYF. CDR3 coding DNA: TGTGCCAGCATCCCCGGGACCATTTCCTACGAGCAGTACTTC. The full variable domain, completed using reference TRBV2 and TRBJ2-7, is EPEVTQTPSHQVTQMGQEVILRCVPISNHLYFYWYRQILGQKVEFLVSFYNNEISEKSEIFDDQFSVERPDGSNFTLKIRSTKLEDSAMYFCASIPGTISYEQYFGPGTRLTVT.

This clone was counted a few times. The chain uses TRBV7-8 and TRBJ1-1, with no clear D. Trimming took off 4 bases at V and 10 bases at J, with 16 bases between the two ends. The CDR3 has 13 residues. Germline lookup yields CDR1 SGHVS and CDR2 FQNEAQ. In DNA form, the CDR3 reads TGTGCCAGCAGCTCGACATCTGTCCCGCCAGCTTTCTTT. Its protein product is CASSSTSVPPAFF.

The V and J genes are TRBV6-1 and TRBJ2-7; D is possibly TRBD1 or TRBD2 (5 bases each). V was clipped by 1 base and J by 7 bases, with 23 bases between them. The V gene's germline CDR1 is MNHNS and CDR2 SASEGT. CDR3 length: 17 residues. The CDR3 region is CASSEEAERGRSGEQYF. CDR3 DNA sequence: TGTGCCAGCAGTGAAGAGGCCGAACGGGGCCGTTCGGGGGAGCAGTACTTC.

This clone appeared once. The CDR3 DNA sequence: TGTGCCATCAGCCCGGGACAGGGGGATTCTGGAAACACCATATATTTT. This sequence encodes CAISPGQGDSGNTIYF. The V call is TRBV10-3, the J call TRBJ1-3; 11 nucleotides agree with TRBD1. J lost 1 base, V lost 6 bases, and 5 bases had no gene match. This CDR3 comprises 16 residues. Per the germline V gene, CDR1 is ENHRY and CDR2 is SYGVKD.

This chain joins TRBV7-9 and TRBJ1-2; TRBD1 agrees at 7 bases. The CDR3 totals 16 residues. Trimming took 0 bases from V and 1 from J; bases not matched to a gene: 5. Germline-derived CDR1 and CDR2 are SEHNR and FQNEAQ (reference sequence). CDR3 region: CASSLAGTAFNYGYTF. CDR3 coding DNA: TGTGCCAGCAGCTTAGCCGGGACAGCTTTTAACTATGGCTACACCTTC.